Listed below are T cell receptor beta chains from one sample, sequenced in a study of Ad26.COV2.S vaccination and SARS-CoV-2 variants. Profiled with immunoSEQ multiplex PCR; TCRdb holds only in-frame clones, not every one. The sample records 410,000 or so clones, 80% to 95% being singletons. Material: peripheral blood, obtained in a trial of Ad26.COV2.S vaccine versus placebo. The receptors stem from a person aged 18-65 years who received the Ad26.COV2.S COVID-19 vaccine or a placebo. CDR3s include the opening cysteine and the closing phenylalanine or tryptophan. Fields, in order: CDR3 protein, clone size, J gene, V gene. Clone size is not always given. Where it is, it says once, few, many or a class for expanded clones.

cdr3_aa: CASSPHRLAGGPFDEQYF; clone_size: once; j_call: TRBJ2-7; v_call: TRBV7-3
cdr3_aa: CASSFWGYGSPLHF; clone_size: .; j_call: TRBJ1-6; v_call: TRBV7-4
cdr3_aa: CASSFLDSSYEQYF; clone_size: .; j_call: TRBJ2-7; v_call: TRBV27
cdr3_aa: CASSLIAGNEIYNEQFF; clone_size: once; j_call: TRBJ2-1; v_call: TRBV7-8
cdr3_aa: CASSARTGGSGELFF; clone_size: .; j_call: TRBJ2-2; v_call: TRBV19
cdr3_aa: CASSLAGDGELFF; clone_size: .; j_call: TRBJ2-2; v_call: TRBV18
cdr3_aa: CAIRNLQGNSPLHF; clone_size: .; j_call: TRBJ1-6; v_call: TRBV10-3
cdr3_aa: CATSRTGGTEAFF; clone_size: few; j_call: TRBJ1-1; v_call: TRBV24-1
cdr3_aa: CASSTRTGTYEQYF; clone_size: .; j_call: TRBJ2-7; v_call: TRBV19
cdr3_aa: CASSLLAIQNTGELFF; clone_size: .; j_call: TRBJ2-2; v_call: TRBV7-8
cdr3_aa: CASSIGQGLTEAFF; clone_size: .; j_call: TRBJ1-1; v_call: TRBV19